This T cell receptor beta chain is drawn from a study of T cells in Graves' hyperthyroidism and ophthalmopathy. Germline trimming cut 5 bases from V and 5 bases from J; bases unmatched to any gene: 6. The CDR3 loop spans 15 amino acids. From germline, CDR1 is SGHAT and CDR2 FQNNGV. TCR beta CDR3 region amplification was performed from RNA transcripts. When the TCR CDR3 underwent first-round RT-PCR, the HTBI primer set was used. In TCRdb, the multiplex PCR reads were re-called with MiXCR into one record per CDR3 protein. Found here are some 350,000 distinct CDR3 sequences, 12% to 15% of them singletons; the top ten hold almost 35%. Extraction of PBMCs used roughly 9.6 ml of fresh peripheral blood. At least ten counts were recorded for this clonotype. Its antigen is unknown. Notes on the study in general: In the analysis, a 13 V-J model separated ophthalmopathy from stable hyperthyroidism. The blood repertoire included most of the expanded thyroid clonotypes above 0.001.

The sample consisted of blood. This TCR came from a woman in her thirties or forties with Graves' ophthalmopathy. This chain links TRBV11-2 with TRBJ2-5, with 12 bases that match TRBD2. The CDR3 loop reads CASSPSGGGGETQYF. CDR3 sequence (DNA): TGTGCCAGCAGCCCTAGCGGGGGGGGTGGGGAGACCCAGTACTTC.